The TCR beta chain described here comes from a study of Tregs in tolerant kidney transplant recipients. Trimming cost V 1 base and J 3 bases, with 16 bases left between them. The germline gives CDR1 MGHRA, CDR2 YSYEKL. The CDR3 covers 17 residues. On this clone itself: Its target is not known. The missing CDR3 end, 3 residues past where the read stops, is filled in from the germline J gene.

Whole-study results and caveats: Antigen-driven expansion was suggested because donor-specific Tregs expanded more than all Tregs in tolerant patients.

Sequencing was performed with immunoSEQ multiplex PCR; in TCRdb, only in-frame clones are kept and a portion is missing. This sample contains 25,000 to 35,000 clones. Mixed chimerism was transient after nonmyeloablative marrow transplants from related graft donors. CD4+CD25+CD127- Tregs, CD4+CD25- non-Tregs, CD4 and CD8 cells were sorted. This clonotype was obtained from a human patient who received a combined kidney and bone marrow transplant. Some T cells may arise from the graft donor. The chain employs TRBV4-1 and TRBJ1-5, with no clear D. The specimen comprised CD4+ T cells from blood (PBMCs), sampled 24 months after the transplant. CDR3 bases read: TGCGCCAGCAGCCAAGTGGCTGCGGCCGGTCTCAATCAGCCC. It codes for CASSQVAAAGLNQP. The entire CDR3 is CASSQVAAAGLNQPQHF.